This TCR beta chain was sequenced during a study of vaccination effects on CD4 cells after COVID-19. Whole-study context: Ahead of sequencing, the ViraFEST assay grew antigen-specific CD4+ T cells using viral peptide pools.

Produced via immunoSEQ multiplex PCR; TCRdb's table is partial and in-frame only. The sample includes around 50,000 clones, about 75% of them seen just once. General observations from the study: The study dataset contains few convalescent patients and includes no early post-infection timepoints. New vaccine-induced clones made up most post-vaccine spike-reactive clones in convalescents.

Once cultured for about 9 days, the cells underwent separation to obtain CD4+ T cells. Days 3 and 7 saw half the medium replaced with IL-2 medium. A note on this clone: Its specificity is unknown.

The CDR3 spans 14 residues. The germline V and J ends were trimmed by 6 bases and 0 bases, with 11 bases remaining between them. Germline V gene sequence: CDR1 LNHDA, CDR2 SQIVND (reference sequence). The sample was CD4+ T cells from PBMCs cultured without peptide, taken before COVID-19 vaccination. This sequence originates from a human donor who had a prior SARS-CoV-2 infection. The chain employs TRBV19 and TRBJ1-1; TRBD1 is a possible D gene (5 bases). The CDR3 nucleotides read TGTGCCAGTAGGGGGCTGGGGGTGAACACTGAAGCTTTCTTT. Translating it yields CASRGLGVNTEAFF.